Following are 20 T cell receptor beta chains from one sample sequenced in a study of OX40 agonist ivuxolimab in advanced cancers. Only in-frame clones appear in the TCRdb table, and some are missing; sequencing was by immunoSEQ multiplex PCR. Among about 82,000 clones listed, 86% were seen once. The sample in question was CD4+ or CD8+ T cells sorted from blood, obtained in a trial of the OX40 agonist ivuxolimab. These receptors were taken from an adult with an advanced solid tumor such as melanoma, head and neck, liver or kidney cancer.

The chain employs TRBV2 and TRBJ2-7; possibly TRBD1 for D (5 bases). V was trimmed by 4 bases and J by 1 base, leaving 17 bases between them. The CDR3 has 16 amino acids. Per the germline V gene, CDR1 is SNHLY and CDR2 is FYNNEI. The CDR3 region has the DNA TGTGCCAGCAGTGGAAACAGGTTCGGTGCGTCCTACGAGCAGTACTTC. Its protein is CASSGNRFGASYEQYF.

V is TRBV18 and J is TRBJ2-1; D is unresolved. This CDR3 is built from 16 residues. Germline V gene lookup returns CDR1 KGHSH and CDR2 LQKENI. V was pared by 0 bases and J by 4 bases, with 13 bases between. DNA for the CDR3: TGTGCCAGCTCACCACCCGGAATAACCCTGTACAATGAGCAGTTCTTC. Protein sequence: CASSPPGITLYNEQFF.

The V call is TRBV12-5, the J call TRBJ2-2; 7 bases fit TRBD1. Germline CDR1 LGHNT, CDR2 FRNRAP. Losses at the gene ends were 1 base for V and 5 bases for J; bases not matched to a gene: 4. This CDR3 contains 15 residues. Here the CDR3 reads CASGLGQGTTGELFF. The CDR3, as DNA: TGTGCTAGTGGTTTGGGACAGGGTACAACCGGGGAGCTGTTTTTT.

The chain recombines TRBV7-6 with TRBJ2-3, with TRBD1 matching 8 bases. The CDR3 has 16 amino acids. Looked up from germline, CDR1 is SGHVS and CDR2 is FNYEAQ. The ends lost 1 base at V and 4 bases at J; junction bases unmatched: 7. This CDR3 is CASSLGRGREADTQYF. Here the CDR3 DNA reads TGTGCCAGCAGCTTAGGCAGGGGGCGTGAGGCAGATACGCAGTATTTT.

The chain recombines TRBV7-9 with TRBJ2-5; 11 bases map to TRBD2. This CDR3 has 16 residues. Germline loops: CDR1 SEHNR, CDR2 FQNEAQ (reference sequence). The V and J ends lost 4 bases and 4 bases, in that order; junction bases with no gene match: 8. The CDR3 bases are TGTGCCAGCAGCTCCCGACTAGCGGGATACCGAGAGACCCAGTACTTC. Translating it yields CASSSRLAGYRETQYF.

This clone was recorded once. The gene calls are TRBV18 and TRBJ1-4; 10 positions match TRBD1. This CDR3 is built from 15 residues. The germline V gene encodes CDR1 KGHSH and CDR2 LQKENI. J was trimmed by 5 bases and V by 3 bases; bases with no gene match: 3. The DNA of the CDR3 is TGTGCCAGCTCACCCGACAGGGGGCGAAATGAAAAACTGTTTTTT. Translating it yields CASSPDRGRNEKLFF.

The chain couples TRBV5-5 to TRBJ2-1, with TRBD2 matching over 10 bases. The CDR3 spans 19 residues. Germline CDR1 SGHKS, CDR2 YYEKEE (reference sequence). V dropped 0 bases and J dropped 2; count of bases not matched to a gene: 11. CDR3 in DNA: TGTGCCAGCAGCTTGGCCGGAGGGGCTAGCGGGAGAACCTACAATGAGCAGTTCTTC. Protein: CASSLAGGASGRTYNEQFF.

This rearrangement joins TRBV7-9 to TRBJ1-1; no reliable D call. Germline V gene lookup returns CDR1 SEHNR and CDR2 FQNEAQ (reference sequence). Trimming left V 1 base short and J 0 bases short, with 6 bases between. The CDR3 extends over 14 amino acids. This CDR3 reads CASSLGRLNTEAFF. DNA of the CDR3: TGTGCCAGCAGCTTAGGACGGCTGAACACTGAAGCTTTCTTT.

The chain recombines TRBV27 with TRBJ2-7; 9 bases map to TRBD2. Germline CDR1 and CDR2: MNHEY and SMNVEV (reference sequence). The CDR3 is made up of 15 amino acids. V trimming: 3 bases; J trimming: 2 bases; junction bases outside the gene matches: 5. The CDR3 reads CASSFSGSSTYEQYF. CDR3 coding DNA: TGTGCCAGCAGTTTTAGCGGGAGTTCCACCTACGAGCAGTACTTC.

This clone was seen just once. The chain links TRBV11-3 to TRBJ2-7, with 7 bases fitting TRBD2. Germline V gene lookup returns CDR1 SGHNT and CDR2 YENEEA. The CDR3 contains 14 residues. V gave up 1 base and J gave up 2 bases; unmatched junction bases: 2. The chain's CDR3 is CASSLAGTTYEQYF. CDR3 bases: TGTGCCAGCAGCTTAGCCGGGACTACCTACGAGCAGTACTTC.

The V call is TRBV12-5, the J call TRBJ2-4; 7 bases map to TRBD2. Germline V gene lookup returns CDR1 LGHNT and CDR2 FRNRAP. The CDR3 has 16 residues. With 5 bases clipped from V and 3 bases from J, the junction kept 10 bases outside the gene matches. The CDR3 DNA is TGTGCTAGTGGTCCGAGGGAGGGTTGGAGCAAAAACATTCAGTACTTC. Amino acids: CASGPREGWSKNIQYF.

The chain uses TRBV7-2 and TRBJ2-7; D gene uncertain. This CDR3 has 14 residues. Trimming removed 6 bases at V and 4 bases at J, with 16 bases between. The germline V gene encodes CDR1 SGHTA and CDR2 FQGNSA. Written as DNA, the CDR3 is TGTGCCAGCAGTTCGAACCAGGTCAGTTACGAGCAGTACTTC. Translation: CASSSNQVSYEQYF.

The chain employs TRBV5-6 and TRBJ1-5; D is uncertain. Trimming cost V 1 base and J 3 bases, with 8 bases left between them. CDR1 and CDR2 from the germline V gene are SGHDT and YYEEEE. The length of the CDR3 is 14 residues. CDR3 bases: TGTGCCAGCAGCTTGTATGGTTTCAATCAGCCCCAGCATTTT. Amino acids: CASSLYGFNQPQHF.

V is TRBV7-6 and J is TRBJ1-3; D may be TRBD1 (5 bases). The CDR3 has 16 residues. V dropped 5 bases and J dropped 2 bases, with 16 bases sitting between them. Germline V lookup: CDR1 SGHVS, CDR2 FNYEAQ. As DNA, the CDR3 is TGTGCCAGCAGCGGGGGACCTGGGGCAACTGGAAACACCATATATTTT. As protein: CASSGGPGATGNTIYF.

V is TRBV27 and J is TRBJ2-1; perhaps TRBD1 as D (6 bases). The CDR3 has 16 amino acids. Germline V gene data show CDR1 as MNHEY and CDR2 as SMNVEV (reference sequence). V gave up 6 bases and J gave up 4 bases, with 19 bases separating them. DNA of the CDR3: TGTGCCAGCAGACGCACAGGCGTGGGGGCTTACAATGAGCAGTTCTTC. It yields the protein CASRRTGVGAYNEQFF.

This clone was counted a few times. J is TRBJ1-4 and V is TRBV30; D not certain. From germline, CDR1 is GTSNPN and CDR2 SVGIG (reference sequence). Trimming pared 3 bases from V and 0 bases from J, leaving 11 bases between. This CDR3 has 15 residues. The chain's CDR3 is CAWSPETATNEKLFF. DNA for the CDR3: TGTGCCTGGAGCCCAGAGACTGCAACTAATGAAAAACTGTTTTTT.

This sequence joins TRBV10-3 and TRBJ2-5; the D gene is possibly TRBD2 (5 bases). Germline V lookup: CDR1 ENHRY, CDR2 SYGVKD. Trimming stripped 8 bases from V and 1 base from J, with 11 bases between. The CDR3 is made up of 13 amino acids. The CDR3 loop reads CAIRASRQETQYF. The CDR3 DNA reads TGTGCCATCCGGGCTAGCCGCCAAGAGACCCAGTACTTC.

CDR3 residues: CASSFGGPTGVVDGYTF. The CDR3 nucleotides read TGTGCCAGCAGCTTCGGGGGCCCGACAGGAGTGGTGGATGGCTACACCTTC. The V and J genes are TRBV5-4 and TRBJ1-2, with D possibly being TRBD1 (6 bases). Germline assignment: CDR1 SGHNT and CDR2 YYREEE (reference sequence). Trimming removed 2 bases at V and 6 bases at J, with 23 bases between. This CDR3 spans 17 amino acids. Looking up the rest from reference TRBV5-4 and TRBJ1-2 gives the full variable domain: ETGVTQSPTHLIKTRGQQVTLRCSSQSGHNTVSWYQQALGQGPQFIFQYYREEENGRGNFPPRFSGLQFPNYSSELNVNALELDDSALYLCASSFGGPTGVVDGYTFGSGTRLTVV.

The gene calls are TRBV7-9 and TRBJ2-7; 11 positions agree with TRBD1. J lost 0 bases, V lost 5 bases, and 6 bases had no gene match. The CDR3 length is 16 residues. Germline CDR1 and CDR2: SEHNR and FQNEAQ (reference sequence). The CDR3 protein is CASSLPGTGGSYEQYF. The CDR3 nucleotides read TGTGCCAGCAGCCTACCCGGGACAGGGGGCTCCTACGAGCAGTACTTC.

The CDR3 is CASSLTGSGEGNEQFF. CDR3 DNA: TGTGCCAGCAGCTTGACGGGGTCAGGTGAGGGGAATGAGCAGTTCTTC. V is TRBV5-6 and J is TRBJ2-1, with D perhaps being TRBD1 or TRBD2 (5 bases each). The germline V gene has CDR1 SGHDT and CDR2 YYEEEE. The CDR3 covers 16 residues. Trimming removed 1 base from V and 7 bases from J, with 18 bases in between.